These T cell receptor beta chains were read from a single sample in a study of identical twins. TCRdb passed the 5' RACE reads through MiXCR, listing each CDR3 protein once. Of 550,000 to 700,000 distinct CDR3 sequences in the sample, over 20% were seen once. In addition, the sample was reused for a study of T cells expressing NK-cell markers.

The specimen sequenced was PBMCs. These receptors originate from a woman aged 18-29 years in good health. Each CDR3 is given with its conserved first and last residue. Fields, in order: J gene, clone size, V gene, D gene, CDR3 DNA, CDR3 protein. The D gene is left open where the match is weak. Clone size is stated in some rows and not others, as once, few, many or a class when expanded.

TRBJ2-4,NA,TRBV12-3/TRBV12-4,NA,TGTGCCAGCGGCAGGGGGGACAAAAACATTCAGTACTTC,CASGRGDKNIQYF
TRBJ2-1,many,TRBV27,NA,TGTGCCATCGCGACAGGAGCCTACAATGAGCAGTTCTTC,CAIATGAYNEQFF
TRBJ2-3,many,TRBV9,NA,TGTGCCAGCAGCGTAGGACCCTCGACAGATACGCAGTATTTT,CASSVGPSTDTQYF
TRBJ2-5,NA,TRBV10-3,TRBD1,TGTGCCATCAGTGAGTTAGGGGGCCGCCAAGAGACCCAGTACTTC,CAISELGGRQETQYF
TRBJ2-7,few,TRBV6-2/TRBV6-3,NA,TGTGCAAGCCCCGAACTTGGCAGGCGCCTTTCCTACGAGCAGTACTTC,CASPELGRRLSYEQYF
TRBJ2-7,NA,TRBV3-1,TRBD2,TGTGCCAGCAGCCAAGATCTAACCGGGACTAGCCCCAACTACGAGCAGTACTTC,CASSQDLTGTSPNYEQYF
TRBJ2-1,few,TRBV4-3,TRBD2,TGCGCCAGCAGCCAAGAACCCGTGACTAGCGGGAGATACAATGAGCAGTTCTTC,CASSQEPVTSGRYNEQFF
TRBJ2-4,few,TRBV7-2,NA,TGTGCCAGCAGCTTAGCACATTTGAGGGAGGCCAAAAACATTCAGTACTTC,CASSLAHLREAKNIQYF
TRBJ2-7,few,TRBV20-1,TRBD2,TGCAGTGCTAGTCCTACGCGCGATCGAGCGGGGGGCAGGGAGCAGTACTTC,CSASPTRDRAGGREQYF
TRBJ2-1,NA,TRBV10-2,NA,TGCGCCAGTGGGGGAGAGCAGTTCTTC,CASGGEQFF
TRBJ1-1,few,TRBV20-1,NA,TGCAGTGCTAGAGTGAGCAGCCTTCTTGCTGAAGCTTTCTTT,CSARVSSLLAEAFF
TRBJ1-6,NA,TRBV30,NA,TGTGCCTGGAGTCTCAGGGGCGGTTCACCCCTCCACTTT,CAWSLRGGSPLHF
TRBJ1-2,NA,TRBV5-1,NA,TGCGCCAGCAGCTTCCTTTCGCAGGACTATGGCTACACCTTC,CASSFLSQDYGYTF
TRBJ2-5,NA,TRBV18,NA,TGTGCCAGCTCACCGATACAGGGGACTCGAGAGACCCAGTACTTC,CASSPIQGTRETQYF
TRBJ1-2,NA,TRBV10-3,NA,TGTGCCATCAGTGAGCAACAGGACTATGGCTACACCTTC,CAISEQQDYGYTF
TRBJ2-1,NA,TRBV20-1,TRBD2,TGCAGTGCTAGTAGCGGGGGCTCCTACAATGAGCAGTTCTTC,CSASSGGSYNEQFF
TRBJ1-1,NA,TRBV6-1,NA,TGTGCCAGCAGACCTCCCACAGGGAACACTGAAGCTTTCTTT,CASRPPTGNTEAFF
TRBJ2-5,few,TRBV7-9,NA,TGTGCCAGCAGCTTAGGTGCTGCGGGAAGGGAGACCCAGTACTTC,CASSLGAAGRETQYF
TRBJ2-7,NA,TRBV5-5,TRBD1,TGTGCCAGCAGCTTCCGACAGGGGGCTTCCTACGAGCAGTACTTC,CASSFRQGASYEQYF
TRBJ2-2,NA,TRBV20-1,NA,TGCAGTGCCTTTCAACAGGGAGATGTGAGGACCGGGGAGCTGTTTTTT,CSAFQQGDVRTGELFF
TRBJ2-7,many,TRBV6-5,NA,TGTGCCAGCAGCCCGCCACTACCATTC,CASSPPLPF
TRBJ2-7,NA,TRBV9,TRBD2,TGTGCCAGCAGCCAAACTAGCGGGAACGAGCAGTACTTC,CASSQTSGNEQYF
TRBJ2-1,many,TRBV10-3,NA,TGTGCCATCAGTGAGTCGACGAGCGGAGACTCCTACAATGAGCAGTTCTTC,CAISESTSGDSYNEQFF
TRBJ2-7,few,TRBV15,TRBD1,TGTGCCACCAGGTCCGGGACAGGCAACGAGCAGTACTTC,CATRSGTGNEQYF
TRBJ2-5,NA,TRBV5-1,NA,TGCGCCAGCAGCTTGGTTGTGGGGGGAGAGACCCAGTACTTC,CASSLVVGGETQYF
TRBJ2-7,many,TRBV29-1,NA,TGCAGCGTTCAAATGATGTTACATTTCTCAAACCGATACGAGCAGTACTTC,CSVQMMLHFSNRYEQYF
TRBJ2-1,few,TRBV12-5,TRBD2,TGTGCTAGTGGTTTGATACTAGCGGGGGGCAATGAGCAGTTCTTC,CASGLILAGGNEQFF
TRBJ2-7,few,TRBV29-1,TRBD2,TGCAGCGGATCCGGGGGGAGCTCCTACGAGCAGTACTTC,CSGSGGSSYEQYF
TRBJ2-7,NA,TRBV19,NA,TGTGCCAGTAGTACTGGAGCGGGCCGCTCCTACGAGCAGTACTTC,CASSTGAGRSYEQYF
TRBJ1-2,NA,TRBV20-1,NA,TGCAGTGCTAGAGATGGTCTGCGGGGCACCGATGGCTACACCTTC,CSARDGLRGTDGYTF
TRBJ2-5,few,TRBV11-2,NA,TGTGCCAGCAGCTTAACCCCCGCGGGCGGGGAGACCCAGTACTTC,CASSLTPAGGETQYF
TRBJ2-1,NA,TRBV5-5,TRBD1,TGTGCCAGCAGCTCCCCCGGGACAGGATCTATAATAGTGTTCTTC,CASSSPGTGSIIVFF
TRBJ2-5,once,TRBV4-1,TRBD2,TGCGCCAGCAGCTGGACTAGCGGGGACAAGGCGACCCAGTACTTC,CASSWTSGDKATQYF
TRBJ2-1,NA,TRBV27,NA,TGTGCCAGCACTAGGGAATTCGGGGTTGATGAGCAGTTCTTC,CASTREFGVDEQFF
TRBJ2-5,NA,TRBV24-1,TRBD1,TGTGCCACCAGTGATTCCGGGACAGGGTCTGAGACCCAGTACTTC,CATSDSGTGSETQYF
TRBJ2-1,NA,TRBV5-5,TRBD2,TGTGCCAGCAGCTTGAGGGGACTAGCGGGAGGGCCAGGGAGGTTCTTC,CASSLRGLAGGPGRFF
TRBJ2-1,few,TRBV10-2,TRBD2,TGCGCCAGCAGTGAGTCAAGGGTAGCGGGCAATGAGCAGTTCTTC,CASSESRVAGNEQFF